This T cell receptor beta chain derives from a study of a mutant IDH1 vaccine in newly diagnosed glioma. Profiling relied on immunoSEQ multiplex PCR, and the TCRdb table lists in-frame clones only, not all of them. The sample lists about 98,000 clones, about 90% seen once, with 0.56% in the top ten. Regarding time point: baseline, week 1 (first vaccination visit). The treatment was: pre-vaccination baseline after standard-of-care therapy. Here the sequenced sample was PBMCs, taken from a glioma patient treated with radiotherapy, temozolomide or both. This TCR derives from a woman aged 45-65 years with glioma.

The CDR3, as DNA: TGTGCCAGCAGACCACAGACAGGGTTCTACGAGCAGTACTTC. Translated: CASRPQTGFYEQYF. The J gene is TRBJ2-7, the V gene TRBV7-9; TRBD1 agrees at 7 bases. This CDR3 is built from 14 residues. With V trimmed by 6 bases and J by 3 bases, 8 bases remained unmatched. Germline values: CDR1 SEHNR, CDR2 FQNEAQ (reference sequence).